One sample yielded the 14 T cell receptor beta chains listed below, sequenced in a study of CD8 T cells in ankylosing spondylitis. MiXCR was run by TCRdb on the 5' RACE reads, yielding one entry per CDR3 protein. This table has under 130,000 distinct CDR3 sequences, about 24% appearing once. Sequenced sample: synovial fluid, either unsorted or a sorted T cell fraction (not recorded which). The receptors here all came from a male donor with ankylosing spondylitis.

V and J are TRBV29-1 and TRBJ2-2; 7 nucleotides align to TRBD1. Trimming removed 0 bases from V and 5 bases from J; junction bases left unmatched: 0. This CDR3 is built from 13 residues. Germline assignment: CDR1 SQVTM and CDR2 ANQGSEA. The CDR3 DNA reads TGCAGCGTTGAAGAGGACAGGACCGGGGAGCTGTTTTTT. Its protein is CSVEEDRTGELFF.

This clonotype was counted a few times. The genes are TRBV15 and TRBJ2-7; D possibly corresponds to TRBD2 (5 bases). The germline CDR1 and CDR2 sequences are LNHNV and YYDKDF (reference sequence). The CDR3 has 15 residues. V lost 2 bases to trimming and J lost 0 bases, with 11 bases between them. The CDR3 region is CATSRTGNISYEQYF. The CDR3 region has the DNA TGTGCCACCAGCAGAACGGGAAATATCTCCTACGAGCAGTACTTC.

This clonotype was counted only a few times. The gene calls are TRBV2 and TRBJ2-5, with 7 bases lining up with TRBD2. Germline V CDR1 and CDR2: SNHLY, FYNNEI. This CDR3 comprises 16 residues. V dropped 6 bases and J dropped 5; count of bases not matched to a gene: 15. DNA of the CDR3: TGTGCCAGCAGGCCCGCGGTAGCGGGTTGGGGGGAGACCCAGTACTTC. It is translated as CASRPAVAGWGETQYF.

This clonotype has more than one count but fewer than ten. This CDR3 reads CASSLQATNTEAFF. In nucleotides, the CDR3 is TGCGCCAGCAGCTTGCAGGCGACGAACACTGAAGCTTTCTTT. This chain connects TRBV5-1 to TRBJ1-1; D gene uncertain. V was pared by 1 base and J by 1 base, with 8 bases between. The CDR3 runs 14 residues. Germline assignment: CDR1 SGHRS and CDR2 YFSETQ.

J is TRBJ2-7 and V is TRBV14, with 7 bases that match TRBD2. This CDR3 comprises 15 residues. CDR1 SGHDN and CDR2 FVKESK come from the germline V gene. J gave up 2 bases and V 5 bases, and 9 bases lay outside the gene matches. CDR3 residues: CASSDVPGGPYEQYF. The CDR3 DNA is TGTGCCAGCAGCGACGTTCCGGGGGGACCCTACGAGCAGTACTTC.

The rearrangement uses TRBV20-1 and TRBJ1-1, with 10 positions matching TRBD1. After removal of 1 base from V and 5 bases from J, the junction contained 4 bases not matched to a gene. This CDR3 contains 14 residues. Germline assignment: CDR1 DFQATT and CDR2 SNEGSKA (reference sequence). The CDR3 reads CSARAGTGATEAFF. CDR3 DNA sequence: TGCAGTGCTAGAGCCGGGACAGGGGCAACTGAAGCTTTCTTT.

The J gene is TRBJ2-5, the V gene TRBV29-1; 7 positions agree with TRBD1. The V segment lost 6 bases and the J segment 2 bases; nucleotides outside the gene matches: 9. CDR1 is SQVTM and CDR2 is ANQGSEA in the germline V gene. CDR3 length: 14 amino acids. As DNA, the CDR3 is TGCAGCGTAGCCGGGACAGTTGATCAAGAGACCCAGTACTTC. Translated, it gives CSVAGTVDQETQYF.

This clonotype came up many times. This sequence joins TRBV5-1 and TRBJ2-3; D is uncertain. The CDR3 runs 15 residues. The V end lost 1 base, the J end lost 3 bases, and 12 bases lay between the germline ends. CDR1 is SGHRS, CDR2 YFSETQ, per germline. CDR3 protein: CASSLLGIETDTQYF. The CDR3 nucleotides read TGCGCCAGCAGCTTGCTAGGAATCGAGACAGATACGCAGTATTTT.

This clonotype was observed once. The chain couples TRBV29-1 to TRBJ2-5; 13 nucleotides agree with TRBD2. This CDR3 spans 14 amino acids. Germline V gives CDR1 SQVTM, CDR2 ANQGSEA. The V and J ends lost 6 bases and 2 bases, in that order; junction bases with no gene match: 3. CDR3 sequence reads: CSVRLAGGQETQYF. The CDR3 DNA sequence: TGCAGCGTGAGACTAGCGGGAGGTCAAGAGACCCAGTACTTC.

This clonotype has just one count. The chain is built from TRBV28 and TRBJ1-2; 7 bases are shared with TRBD1. Losses at the gene ends were 7 bases for V and 7 bases for J; bases not matched to a gene: 9. In germline, CDR1 is MDHEN, CDR2 SYDVKM. CDR3 length: 13 residues. CDR3 in DNA: TGTGCCAGCACCCCTCGAGGGGGCCTTGGCTACACCTTC. This encodes CASTPRGGLGYTF.

In its sample, this clonotype was seen a few times. This rearrangement joins TRBV29-1 to TRBJ2-3, with TRBD2 as a possible D gene (5 bases). CDR1 SQVTM and CDR2 ANQGSEA come from the germline V gene. The CDR3 extends over 10 amino acids. The germline V and J ends were trimmed by 7 bases and 6 bases, with 8 bases remaining between them. This CDR3 is CSAGVDTQYF. The CDR3 DNA is TGCAGCGCCGGGGTGGATACGCAGTATTTT.

The J gene is TRBJ2-3, the V gene TRBV20-1; D call uncertain. The CDR3 spans 15 residues. Trimming cost V 1 base and J 0 bases, with 11 bases left between them. Germline assignment: CDR1 DFQATT and CDR2 SNEGSKA (reference sequence). CDR3 nucleotides: TGCAGTGCTAGAGTTGGCGGATCTAGCACAGATACGCAGTATTTT. As protein: CSARVGGSSTDTQYF.

This clonotype was detected many times. V is TRBV3-1 and J is TRBJ1-2, with D perhaps matching TRBD1 (6 bases). Germline CDR1 reads LGHDT; CDR2 reads YNNKEL (reference sequence). V was trimmed by 4 bases and J by 4 bases, leaving 13 bases between them. This CDR3 comprises 14 residues. The CDR3 reads CASSPRGGGYGYTF. CDR3 nucleotides: TGTGCCAGCAGCCCAAGGGGGGGCGGCTATGGCTACACCTTC.

This clonotype was observed a few times. The chain combines TRBV27 with TRBJ2-2, with TRBD2 as a possible D gene (5 bases). Germline V gene sequence: CDR1 MNHEY, CDR2 SMNVEV (reference sequence). With 1 base removed from V and 6 bases from J, the gap between germline ends came to 12 bases. There are 15 residues in the CDR3. CDR3 region: CASSLLLGSSGELFF. In DNA, the CDR3 is TGTGCCAGCAGTTTATTACTAGGGAGTTCCGGGGAGCTGTTTTTT.